Listed below are T cell receptor beta chains from one sample, sequenced in a study of OX40 agonist ivuxolimab in advanced cancers. TCRdb's table, derived via immunoSEQ multiplex PCR, lists solely in-frame clones and lacks some. The sample consists of tens of thousands of clones, around 81% of them appearing once. Sequenced material: CD4+ or CD8+ T cells sorted from blood, taken in a trial of the OX40 agonist ivuxolimab. Every receptor here comes from an adult with an advanced solid tumor such as melanoma, head and neck, liver or kidney cancer. Both conserved end residues are part of each CDR3. The D gene is left open where the match is weak. Not all rows give a size; the values are once, few, many and, for expanded clones, a class.

TRBV11-3,TRBJ2-1,TRBD2,-,CARRRASGIPNEQFF,TGTGCCAGACGGAGGGCTAGCGGGATCCCCAATGAGCAGTTCTTC
TRBV5-1,TRBJ1-2,TRBD1,-,CASSYGTGRNYGYTF,TGCGCCAGCAGCTACGGGACAGGCCGAAACTATGGCTACACCTTC
TRBV5-6,TRBJ2-2,-,-,CASSLGPGTITGELFF,TGTGCCAGCAGCTTGGGACCAGGGACGATCACCGGGGAGCTGTTTTTT
TRBV7-9,TRBJ2-7,TRBD2,-,CASSLGLAGVYEQYF,TGTGCCAGCAGCCTCGGACTAGCGGGAGTTTACGAGCAGTACTTC
TRBV5-6,TRBJ2-7,-,-,CASSEGFETGTHNYEQYF,TGTGCCAGCAGCGAGGGCTTTGAAACTGGCACTCACAACTACGAGCAGTACTTC
TRBV7-8,TRBJ2-7,-,once,CASSLVSPGVAHEQYF,TGTGCCAGCAGCTTAGTAAGTCCCGGGGTTGCCCACGAGCAGTACTTC
TRBV11-2,TRBJ2-5,-,-,CASSSPGGGRGLETQYF,TGTGCCAGCAGCTCCCCAGGGGGGGGGCGGGGGCTGGAGACCCAGTACTTC
TRBV7-2,TRBJ2-5,-,once,CASSLYGQTQETQYF,TGTGCCAGCAGCTTATATGGCCAAACTCAAGAGACCCAGTACTTC
TRBV10-2,TRBJ2-5,-,-,CASSEGLGETQYF,TGCGCCAGCAGTGAGGGTTTGGGAGAGACCCAGTACTTC
TRBV4-3,TRBJ1-2,-,-,CASSQKSRSHYGYTF,TGCGCCAGCAGCCAAAAGTCCAGGTCCCACTATGGCTACACCTTC
TRBV27,TRBJ1-5,-,-,CASSPRDSLNQPQHF,TGTGCCAGCAGTCCCCGAGACAGTCTCAATCAGCCCCAGCATTTT
TRBV5-1,TRBJ2-1,-,once,CASSLAPTGSWNEQFF,TGCGCCAGCAGCTTGGCCCCCACAGGGTCCTGGAATGAGCAGTTCTTC
TRBV15,TRBJ2-7,TRBD1,-,CATSIDRVHYEQYF,TGTGCCACCAGCATCGACAGGGTACATTACGAGCAGTACTTC